This entry lists 11 T cell receptor beta chains sequenced from one sample in a study of OX40 agonist ivuxolimab in advanced cancers. The data were produced by immunoSEQ multiplex PCR, yet TCRdb's version contains in-frame clones alone and is incomplete. Among 79,000 or so clones listed, approximately 85% were seen once. Specimen: CD4+ or CD8+ T cells sorted from blood, collected in a trial of the OX40 agonist ivuxolimab. These receptors all stem from an adult with an advanced solid tumor such as melanoma, head and neck, liver or kidney cancer.

V and J are TRBV5-1 and TRBJ2-7; perhaps D is TRBD1 or TRBD2 (5 bases each). Germline V gene sequence: CDR1 SGHRS, CDR2 YFSETQ. This CDR3 has 13 residues. Deletions cut 5 bases from V and 1 base from J, with 10 bases between. CDR3 DNA sequence: TGCGCCAGCAGTCCCGGGGCTTCCTACGAGCAGTACTTC. Its translation: CASSPGASYEQYF.

The CDR3 bases are TGTGCCAGCAGCTCGTGGACTAGCGCGTTCACAGATACGCAGTATTTT. Translating it yields CASSSWTSAFTDTQYF. The chain uses TRBV5-4 and TRBJ2-3; TRBD2 agrees at 9 bases. The germline V gene encodes CDR1 SGHNT and CDR2 YYREEE (reference sequence). The CDR3 contains 16 residues. V was clipped by 3 bases and J by 2 bases; unmatched bases: 7. Based on the CDR3 plus reference TRBV5-4 and TRBJ2-3, the full variable domain is ETGVTQSPTHLIKTRGQQVTLRCSSQSGHNTVSWYQQALGQGPQFIFQYYREEENGRGNFPPRFSGLQFPNYSSELNVNALELDDSALYLCASSSWTSAFTDTQYFGPGTRLTVL.

The chain joins TRBV30 to TRBJ2-6; D gene uncertain. Germline V gene lookup returns CDR1 GTSNPN and CDR2 SVGIG (reference sequence). The germline V and J ends were trimmed by 5 bases and 4 bases, with 9 bases remaining between them. The CDR3 consists of 13 residues. CDR3 nucleotide sequence: TGTGCCTGGGACTCGGTCGGGGCCAACGTCCTGACTTTC. This codes for CAWDSVGANVLTF.

V usage is TRBV6-5 and J usage is TRBJ2-7; D is undetermined. The CDR3 spans 12 residues. Trimming removed 7 bases from V and 0 bases from J, with 7 bases in between. Germline CDR1 is MNHEY and CDR2 is SVGAGI. The CDR3: CASTDTSYEQYF. The DNA for the CDR3 is TGTGCCAGCACCGACACCTCCTACGAGCAGTACTTC.

In the case of this clone: This sample also contains other DNA sequences that code for the same CDR3. J is TRBJ1-5 and V is TRBV4-3; D unresolved. Germline CDR1 reads LGHNA; CDR2 reads YSLEER. Trimming removed 0 bases at V and 0 bases at J, with 0 bases between. The CDR3 sequence is 13 residues long. The CDR3: CASSQDSNQPQHF. CDR3 bases: TGCGCCAGCAGCCAAGATAGCAATCAGCCCCAGCATTTT.

The rearrangement uses TRBV5-6 and TRBJ1-2, with 10 bases fitting TRBD1. With 0 bases clipped from V and 4 bases from J, the junction kept 6 bases outside the gene matches. Germline assignment: CDR1 SGHDT and CDR2 YYEEEE. CDR3 length equals 16 residues. The CDR3 sequence is CASSLGQGARSYGYTF. CDR3 nucleotide sequence: TGTGCCAGCAGCTTGGGACAGGGGGCCCGATCCTATGGCTACACCTTC. The full variable domain, its missing parts supplied by reference TRBV5-6 and TRBJ1-2, is DAGVTQSPTHLIKTRGQQVTLRCSPKSGHDTVSWYQQALGQGPQFIFQYYEEEERQRGNFPDRFSGHQFPNYSSELNVNALLLGDSALYLCASSLGQGARSYGYTFGSGTRLTVV.

The rearrangement links TRBV9 to TRBJ2-7; possible D gene TRBD2, 6 bases. The CDR3 sequence is 14 residues long. Germline V lookup: CDR1 SGDLS, CDR2 YYNGEE. V lost 5 bases to trimming and J lost 4 bases, with 16 bases between them. CDR3 protein: CASRPPGGPYEQYF. As DNA, the CDR3 is TGTGCCAGCAGGCCCCCCGGGGGACCTTACGAGCAGTACTTC.

The CDR3 here is CASSYLREDTQYF. CDR3 DNA: TGTGCCAGCAGCTACCTCAGGGAAGATACGCAGTATTTT. The chain links TRBV7-3 to TRBJ2-3; D might be TRBD1 (5 bases). The germline V gene has CDR1 SGHTA and CDR2 FQGTGA. Trimming pared 4 bases from V and 5 bases from J, leaving 10 bases between. This CDR3 contains 13 residues.

The gene calls are TRBV19 and TRBJ1-2, with 8 nucleotides matching TRBD1. V dropped 1 base and J dropped 7; count of bases not matched to a gene: 11. The CDR3 has 16 residues. Germline assignment: CDR1 LNHDA and CDR2 SQIVND (reference sequence). The CDR3: CASSIGWTGRRSGYTF. In DNA form, the CDR3 reads TGTGCCAGTAGTATAGGTTGGACAGGGCGGAGAAGTGGCTACACCTTC.

This chain connects TRBV5-1 to TRBJ2-3; the D gene is possibly TRBD1 (6 bases). This CDR3 has 17 residues. Germline CDR1 is SGHRS and CDR2 is YFSETQ. V was trimmed by 5 bases and J by 0 bases, leaving 19 bases between them. CDR3 coding DNA: TGCGCCAGCAGTCTATCCTACAGGGTAGGAAGCACAGATACGCAGTATTTT. Its translation: CASSLSYRVGSTDTQYF.

This chain connects TRBV5-6 to TRBJ2-2; D remains ambiguous. V lost 4 bases to trimming and J lost 0 bases, with 10 bases between them. CDR1 is SGHDT, CDR2 YYEEEE, per germline. CDR3 size: 15 residues. The CDR3 sequence: CASSVSITNTGELFF. CDR3 in DNA: TGTGCCAGCAGCGTCAGCATAACGAACACCGGGGAGCTGTTTTTT.